Shown below are 20 T cell receptor beta chains from a single sample sequenced in a study of cytomegalovirus exposure and HLA in healthy donors. PCR primers comprised 60 Vbeta and 13 Jbeta primers. Some clones are missing from TCRdb's copy, which holds only in-frame ones; the method was immunoSEQ multiplex PCR. Of 100,000 to 150,000 clones listed, around 77% were seen once; the top ten hold 3.5% to 4.5%. The material sequenced was PBMCs. Receptor source: a human donor in good health.

The chain's CDR3 is CASSQVGESSGNTIYF. The CDR3 coding sequence is TGCGCCAGCAGCCAAGTTGGGGAGAGCTCTGGAAACACCATATATTTT. The chain joins TRBV4-1 to TRBJ1-3; D is undetermined. Germline V lookup: CDR1 MGHRA, CDR2 YSYEKL. This CDR3 contains 16 residues. Trimming shortened V by 1 base and J by 0 bases, and 10 bases separated the two germline ends.

The rearrangement links TRBV5-6 to TRBJ2-7; the match to TRBD2 covers 7 bases. The CDR3 sequence is 13 residues long. Germline V gene data show CDR1 as SGHDT and CDR2 as YYEEEE. Trimming removed 2 bases from V and 6 bases from J; junction bases left unmatched: 5. CDR3 protein: CASSLAGPGEQYF. CDR3 nucleotide sequence: TGTGCCAGCAGCTTAGCGGGACCCGGCGAGCAGTACTTC.

This sequence joins TRBV10-3 and TRBJ1-2; no definite D call. Trimming removed 4 bases at V and 7 bases at J, with 13 bases between. The germline V gene encodes CDR1 ENHRY and CDR2 SYGVKD. This CDR3 contains 13 residues. This CDR3 is CAISVGDVRGYTF. The CDR3 DNA follows: TGTGCCATCAGTGTCGGGGATGTGCGTGGCTACACCTTC.

The genes are TRBV19 and TRBJ2-1, with TRBD2 matching over 9 bases. The J segment lost 0 bases and the V segment lost 1 base, leaving 4 bases of the junction unmatched. The CDR3 is 17 amino acids. Germline V CDR1 and CDR2: LNHDA, SQIVND (reference sequence). The CDR3 loop is CASSIVLTSGSYNEQFF. The CDR3 nucleotides read TGTGCCAGTAGTATAGTCTTGACTAGCGGCTCCTACAATGAGCAGTTCTTC.

The V gene is TRBV28, the J gene TRBJ2-2; 9 bases fit TRBD1. The CDR3 spans 16 residues. CDR1 is MDHEN, CDR2 SYDVKM, per germline. Germline trimming cut 5 bases from V and 5 bases from J; bases unmatched to any gene: 9. In DNA, the CDR3 is TGTGCCAGCAGTCCACAGGGGGCTGGTCGGACCGGGGAGCTGTTTTTT. Translating it yields CASSPQGAGRTGELFF.

This clone was seen just once. The gene calls are TRBV28 and TRBJ2-7; TRBD2 is a possible D gene (6 bases). This CDR3 region has 14 residues. The germline V gene encodes CDR1 MDHEN and CDR2 SYDVKM. The ends were cut back, 6 bases at V and 2 bases at J, with 14 bases in the middle. The CDR3 DNA reads TGTGCCAGCAGCCCGGGGCGGGACCCCTACGAGCAGTACTTC. As protein: CASSPGRDPYEQYF.

V and J are TRBV15 and TRBJ1-4; TRBD1 agrees at 10 bases. The V segment lost 5 bases and the J segment 0 bases; nucleotides outside the gene matches: 12. The CDR3 totals 19 residues. Germline V CDR1 and CDR2: LNHNV, YYDKDF (reference sequence). The CDR3 coding sequence is TGTGCCACCAGCGGGGACAGGGGAAAAGGTTATGCAACTAATGAAAAACTGTTTTTT. It translates to CATSGDRGKGYATNEKLFF.

This clone has only a few counts. V gene TRBV19 combines with J gene TRBJ1-1; D ambiguous. V was cut by 1 base and J by 4 bases, with 10 bases left in between. CDR1 and CDR2 from the germline V gene are LNHDA and SQIVND (reference sequence). CDR3 length equals 14 residues. CDR3 DNA sequence: TGTGCCAGTAGTATAGTCGGGAGGAGCACTGAAGCTTTCTTT. The encoded protein is CASSIVGRSTEAFF.

This clone was observed once. The chain joins TRBV18 to TRBJ2-7; TRBD2 agrees at 11 bases. Trimming removed 6 bases from V and 11 bases from J; junction bases left unmatched: 12. Looked up from germline, CDR1 is KGHSH and CDR2 is LQKENI. The CDR3 runs 14 residues. CDR3 amino acids: CASSLSGRAEYEYF. Here the CDR3 DNA reads TGTGCCAGCTCGCTTAGCGGGAGGGCAGAGTATGAGTACTTC.

The chain is built from TRBV28 and TRBJ2-7; 7 bases match TRBD2. Unmatched junction bases numbered 7, after V lost 5 bases and J lost 0 bases. CDR3 size: 15 residues. Germline V gene sequence: CDR1 MDHEN, CDR2 SYDVKM. CDR3 sequence reads: CASSPRGEPSYEQYF. Here the CDR3 DNA reads TGTGCCAGCAGTCCCCGGGGGGAGCCCTCCTACGAGCAGTACTTC.

This chain connects TRBV5-4 to TRBJ1-2; 9 positions agree with TRBD1. Germline V gives CDR1 SGHNT, CDR2 YYREEE (reference sequence). V gave up 1 base and J gave up 6 bases; unmatched junction bases: 7. This CDR3 has 15 residues. The CDR3 DNA reads TGTGCCAGCAGCTTGTTCCGGGACAGGGACGATGGCTACACCTTC. This codes for CASSLFRDRDDGYTF.

The chain couples TRBV19 to TRBJ2-7; 11 bases align to TRBD1. This CDR3 comprises 16 residues. Trimming took 3 bases from V and 5 from J; bases not matched to a gene: 9. The germline V gene encodes CDR1 LNHDA and CDR2 SQIVND (reference sequence). As DNA, the CDR3 is TGTGCCAGTAGTATTGGGGTGAGGACAGGGGGCCACGAGCAGTACTTC. This codes for CASSIGVRTGGHEQYF.

V and J are TRBV29-1 and TRBJ2-1; 9 nucleotides line up with TRBD2. The germline CDR1 and CDR2 sequences are SQVTM and ANQGSEA. The length of the CDR3 is 16 residues. With V trimmed by 8 bases and J by 3 bases, 14 bases remained unmatched. The DNA of the CDR3 is TGCAGCTACGTGGGTACTAGCGGGCCAGGCTACAATGAGCAGTTCTTC. This encodes CSYVGTSGPGYNEQFF.

V is TRBV6-1 and J is TRBJ1-2; 7 nucleotides line up with TRBD1. The CDR3 runs to 14 residues. Germline assignment: CDR1 MNHNS and CDR2 SASEGT. V lost 5 bases to trimming and J lost 7 bases; unmatched junction nucleotides: 10. CDR3 loop: CASSSPRGRSGYTF. The CDR3 coding sequence is TGTGCCAGCAGTTCCCCCAGGGGGAGGAGTGGCTACACCTTC.

The V call is TRBV11-2, the J call TRBJ1-1; 7 bases match TRBD1. The germline V gene has CDR1 SGHAT and CDR2 FQNNGV. The J segment lost 4 bases and the V segment lost 5 bases, leaving 7 bases of the junction unmatched. The CDR3 is 14 residues long. CDR3 residues: CASSLTGRSTEAFF. CDR3 bases: TGTGCCAGCAGCCTGACAGGGCGCAGCACTGAAGCTTTCTTT.

J is TRBJ2-7 and V is TRBV5-1; possible D gene TRBD2, 5 bases. The germline gives CDR1 SGHRS, CDR2 YFSETQ. The ends were cut back, 4 bases at V and 2 bases at J, with 10 bases in the middle. CDR3 length: 13 residues. CDR3 nucleotide sequence: TGCGCCAGCAGCCCGGACTTTACCTACGAGCAGTACTTC. It encodes CASSPDFTYEQYF.

The J gene is TRBJ1-2, the V gene TRBV5-4, with D hard to call. Per germline, CDR1 SGHNT and CDR2 YYREEE (reference sequence). Trimming cost V 7 bases and J 5 bases, with 15 bases left between them. The CDR3 is made up of 13 amino acids. The CDR3 coding sequence is TGTGCCAGCCAACGGGCGAGGGAGTATGGCTACACCTTC. It codes for CASQRAREYGYTF. The full variable domain, its missing parts supplied by reference TRBV5-4 and TRBJ1-2, is ETGVTQSPTHLIKTRGQQVTLRCSSQSGHNTVSWYQQALGQGPQFIFQYYREEENGRGNFPPRFSGLQFPNYSSELNVNALELDDSALYLCASQRAREYGYTFGSGTRLTVV.

The chain combines TRBV19 with TRBJ2-1, with 8 bases that match TRBD1. V lost 3 bases, J lost 8 bases, and 9 bases stayed unmatched. The CDR3 has 15 residues. Germline V gives CDR1 LNHDA, CDR2 SQIVND (reference sequence). The CDR3 sequence: CASSMSGQGLDEQFF. Written as DNA, the CDR3 is TGTGCCAGTAGTATGAGTGGACAGGGATTAGATGAGCAGTTCTTC.

The V gene is TRBV5-1, the J gene TRBJ1-2; TRBD1 might be the D (5 bases). CDR3 length: 14 amino acids. Germline CDR1 reads SGHRS; CDR2 reads YFSETQ. Trimming took off 0 bases at V and 6 bases at J, with 12 bases between the two ends. The CDR3 nucleotides read TGCGCCAGCAGCTTGGAAGGTTTCAGGGATGGCTACACCTTC. Translated: CASSLEGFRDGYTF.

The V and J genes are TRBV18 and TRBJ2-5, with a tentative D call TRBD2 (6 bases). The germline CDR1 and CDR2 sequences are KGHSH and LQKENI. This CDR3 is built from 15 residues. The V end was cut by 0 bases, the J end by 2 bases, with 10 bases between. The CDR3 spells CASSPPGLLQETQYF. CDR3 DNA sequence: TGTGCCAGCTCACCACCGGGACTGTTACAAGAGACCCAGTACTTC.